These 21 T cell receptor beta chains were all obtained from the same sample, sequenced in a study of HIV-infected patients and healthy controls. A single record per CDR3 protein comes from TCRdb applying MiXCR to the 5' RACE reads. The data show about 64,000 distinct CDR3 sequences, 19% seen once. Sequencing was carried out using CD4+ T cells from blood. The receptors originated from a human donor in good health.

This clonotype was seen many times. The chain is built from TRBV20-1 and TRBJ1-2; maybe TRBD1 (6 bases). V was trimmed by 0 bases and J by 6 bases, leaving 11 bases between them. The CDR3 sequence is 13 residues long. Germline CDR1 and CDR2: DFQATT and SNEGSKA (reference sequence). This CDR3 reads CSARDLRTDGYTF. The CDR3 DNA reads TGCAGTGCTAGAGATCTCCGGACAGATGGCTACACCTTC.

At least ten counts were recorded for this clonotype. This chain uses TRBV3-1 with TRBJ1-1, with D perhaps TRBD1 (5 bases). The germline CDR1 and CDR2 sequences are LGHDT and YNNKEL (reference sequence). CDR3 length: 13 residues. V was cut by 3 bases and J by 4 bases, with 9 bases left in between. The CDR3 coding sequence is TGTGCCAGCAGCCAGGGGCCTCGCACTGAAGCTTTCTTT. Its protein product is CASSQGPRTEAFF.

This clonotype showed up many times. J is TRBJ2-3 and V is TRBV27, with 9 bases aligning to TRBD2. V lost 6 bases, J lost 2 bases, and 15 bases stayed unmatched. Germline CDR1 and CDR2: MNHEY and SMNVEV (reference sequence). The CDR3 is made up of 18 amino acids. The CDR3, as DNA: TGTGCCAGCAGGTCGCTAGCGGGATGGGGAGGTCACACAGATACGCAGTATTTT. As protein: CASRSLAGWGGHTDTQYF.

The sample holds many counts of this clonotype. V gene TRBV6-5 combines with J gene TRBJ1-6; 9 bases match TRBD1. The CDR3 runs 17 residues. V lost 1 base to trimming and J lost 10 bases; unmatched junction nucleotides: 11. Per germline, CDR1 MNHEY and CDR2 SVGAGI. The CDR3 sequence: CASSYLGQGGSNSPLHF. CDR3 bases: TGTGCCAGCAGTTACTTGGGACAGGGAGGTTCAAACTCACCCCTCCACTTT.

The chain combines TRBV7-3 with TRBJ1-1; 7 bases match TRBD1. The CDR3 is made up of 20 amino acids. Germline loops: CDR1 SGHTA, CDR2 FQGTGA. With 5 bases clipped from V and 0 bases from J, the junction kept 21 bases outside the gene matches. CDR3 sequence (DNA): TGTGCCAGCAGCCGAACCGCACCCCTAACAGGGGCCAAAATGAACACTGAAGCTTTCTTT. As protein: CASSRTAPLTGAKMNTEAFF.

This clonotype is a singleton in its sample. The chain recombines TRBV29-1 with TRBJ2-7; TRBD2 matches at 8 bases. The germline V gene has CDR1 SQVTM and CDR2 ANQGSEA. J gave up 8 bases and V 4 bases, and 10 bases lay outside the gene matches. This CDR3 has 13 amino acids. Here the CDR3 reads CSVVLSGSEKQYF. The CDR3, as DNA: TGCAGCGTTGTTCTCAGCGGGAGTGAGAAGCAGTACTTC.

The chain is built from TRBV5-4 and TRBJ2-3; D is uncertain. Trimming removed 1 base at V and 4 bases at J, with 10 bases between. The CDR3 runs to 14 residues. Per the germline V gene, CDR1 is SGHNT and CDR2 is YYREEE (reference sequence). The CDR3 loop reads CASSLIGAADTQYF. The CDR3 bases are TGTGCCAGCAGCTTGATCGGAGCTGCAGATACGCAGTATTTT.

This clonotype was recorded many times. The chain carries TRBV5-5 and TRBJ1-1; the D is unclear. This CDR3 is built from 15 residues. Germline lookup yields CDR1 SGHKS and CDR2 YYEKEE (reference sequence). V lost 4 bases, J lost 1 base, and 14 bases lay in between. DNA of the CDR3: TGTGCCAGCAGCCAGTACCAAGGAACGAACACTGAAGCTTTCTTT. Translated, it gives CASSQYQGTNTEAFF. Full variable domain (outside the CDR3, taken from reference TRBV5-5 and TRBJ1-1): DAGVTQSPTHLIKTRGQQVTLRCSPISGHKSVSWYQQVLGQGPQFIFQYYEKEERGRGNFPDRFSARQFPNYSSELNVNALLLGDSALYLCASSQYQGTNTEAFFGQGTRLTVV.

In regard to this clonotype: Sequence at one end of the junction differs from germline and may be a read error. The rearrangement links TRBV5-1 to TRBJ2-6, with a possible D match to TRBD1 (5 bases). The CDR3 totals 17 residues. In germline, CDR1 is SGHRS, CDR2 YFSETQ. In nucleotides, the CDR3 is TGCGCCAGCAGCTTGGAGGTGGGGCCCTCTGGGGCCAACGTCATGACTTTC. It specifies CASSLEVGPSGANVMTF.

This clonotype was seen at least ten times. This rearrangement joins TRBV15 to TRBJ1-1; no clear D. CDR3 length: 13 residues. Germline values: CDR1 LNHNV, CDR2 YYDKDF (reference sequence). V lost 3 bases to trimming and J lost 2 bases, with 7 bases between them. CDR3: CATSRQRNTEAFF. The CDR3 coding sequence is TGTGCCACCAGCAGGCAGAGAAACACTGAAGCTTTCTTT.

This chain connects TRBV27 to TRBJ2-5; 8 nucleotides line up with TRBD1. V trimming: 5 bases; J trimming: 2 bases; junction bases outside the gene matches: 4. CDR1 and CDR2 (germline): MNHEY, SMNVEV (reference sequence). The length of the CDR3 is 14 residues. The chain's CDR3 is CASSPRDRQETQYF. In nucleotides, the CDR3 is TGTGCCAGCAGTCCCCGGGACAGGCAAGAGACCCAGTACTTC.

This clonotype appeared a few times. The chain is built from TRBV6-6 and TRBJ1-2, with D possibly matching TRBD1 (6 bases). The CDR3 runs 14 residues. CDR1 is MNHNY, CDR2 SVGAGI, per germline (reference sequence). Trimming took off 1 base at V and 0 bases at J, with 6 bases between the two ends. CDR3 residues: CASSYYRANYGYTF. As DNA, the CDR3 is TGTGCCAGCAGTTACTACAGGGCTAACTATGGCTACACCTTC.

Ten or more counts support this clonotype. This sequence joins TRBV2 and TRBJ1-5; D possibly corresponds to TRBD1 (5 bases). This CDR3 region has 15 residues. V dropped 7 bases and J dropped 0 bases, with 13 bases sitting between them. Germline lookup yields CDR1 SNHLY and CDR2 FYNNEI. The CDR3 DNA reads as TGTGCCAGCAAAGGGGCAGGGACTAGCAATCAGCCCCAGCATTTT. Translating gives CASKGAGTSNQPQHF.

This clonotype was seen more than once but under ten times. This chain links TRBV7-3 with TRBJ2-6, with D perhaps matching TRBD1 (6 bases). Trimming stripped 4 bases from V and 0 bases from J, with 16 bases between. Germline V gives CDR1 SGHTA, CDR2 FQGTGA. The CDR3 contains 18 residues. The CDR3 DNA sequence: TGTGCCAGCAGCTCCCCCGCAGGGGCGGACTCTGGGGCCAACGTCCTGACTTTC. The encoded protein is CASSSPAGADSGANVLTF. Together with reference TRBV7-3 and TRBJ2-6, the CDR3 gives the full variable domain: GAGVSQTPSNKVTEKGKYVELRCDPISGHTALYWYRQSLGQGPEFLIYFQGTGAADDSGLPNDRFFAVRPEGSVSTLKIQRTERGDSAVYLCASSSPAGADSGANVLTFGAGSRLTVL.

This clonotype was found a few times. The V gene is TRBV6-7, the J gene TRBJ2-1; 11 nucleotides line up with TRBD1. TRBV6-7 is designated an ORF whose function remains uncertain. Unmatched junction bases numbered 8, after V lost 10 bases and J lost 6 bases. The CDR3 has 14 residues. This chain's CDR3 is CATGRTGGFNEQFF. CDR3 nucleotides: TGTGCCACCGGGAGGACAGGGGGCTTCAATGAGCAGTTCTTC.

This clonotype was counted a few times. V is TRBV12-3 or TRBV12-4 and J is TRBJ2-7, with a possible D match to TRBD2 (6 bases). The CDR3 runs 14 residues. V gave up 3 bases and J gave up 2 bases, with 11 bases separating them. CDR3 sequence (DNA): TGTGCCAGCAGTTTGCACGGGGGACCCTACGAGCAGTACTTC. This codes for CASSLHGGPYEQYF.

The rearrangement links TRBV3-1 to TRBJ1-3; 7 bases map to TRBD1. The germline CDR1 and CDR2 sequences are LGHDT and YNNKEL (reference sequence). The V segment lost 2 bases and the J segment 4 bases; nucleotides outside the gene matches: 11. The length of the CDR3 is 17 residues. CDR3 sequence reads: CASSQPQGTARGNTIYF. DNA for the CDR3: TGTGCCAGCAGCCAACCACAGGGGACGGCGCGGGGAAACACCATATATTTT.

This rearrangement joins TRBV18 to TRBJ1-3, with D perhaps matching TRBD1 (5 bases). Germline assignment: CDR1 KGHSH and CDR2 LQKENI. V was pared by 1 base and J by 0 bases, with 13 bases between. This CDR3 comprises 17 residues. The CDR3 reads CASSPLSIRVSGNTIYF. The DNA for the CDR3 is TGTGCCAGCTCACCACTCTCAATCAGGGTCTCTGGAAACACCATATATTTT.

This chain links TRBV7-8 with TRBJ1-2, with D maybe TRBD1 (6 bases). The CDR3 runs 15 residues. Trimming shortened V by 1 base and J by 6 bases, and 15 bases separated the two germline ends. Germline-derived CDR1 and CDR2 are SGHVS and FQNEAQ. CDR3 coding DNA: TGTGCCAGCAGCTTAGTTTTAAGGCCAGGGGATGGCTACACCTTC. Translating gives CASSLVLRPGDGYTF. The whole variable domain, remainder taken from reference TRBV7-8 and TRBJ1-2, is GAGVSQSPRYKVAKRGQDVALRCDPISGHVSLFWYQQALGQGPEFLTYFQNEAQLDKSGLPSDRFFAERPEGSVSTLKIQRTQQEDSAVYLCASSLVLRPGDGYTFGSGTRLTVV.

The chain recombines TRBV7-9 with TRBJ1-2; D might be TRBD1 (5 bases). Trimming took 7 bases from V and 2 from J, leaving 14 bases between them. The CDR3 runs to 14 residues. Germline loops: CDR1 SEHNR, CDR2 FQNEAQ (reference sequence). In nucleotides, the CDR3 is TGTGCCAGCACTCAGGGCGGACAAAACTATGGCTACACCTTC. Its protein product is CASTQGGQNYGYTF.

The sample holds a few counts of this clonotype. The chain couples TRBV27 to TRBJ1-2; D possibly corresponds to TRBD1 (5 bases). The V end was cut by 4 bases, the J end by 2 bases, with 17 bases between. There are 16 residues in the CDR3. Germline CDR1 MNHEY, CDR2 SMNVEV (reference sequence). In nucleotides, the CDR3 is TGTGCCAGCAGTTCCTATCTGGGACGGGGGAACTATGGCTACACCTTC. As protein: CASSSYLGRGNYGYTF.